This T cell receptor (beta chain) was observed in a study of tumor and adjacent non-tumor tissue in lung cancer. The germline gives CDR1 MDHEN, CDR2 SYDVKM. CDR3 size: 13 residues. V was shortened by 4 bases and J by 0 bases, with 6 bases between the two germline ends. This clonotype has just a few counts. A much larger clone differs by one base, so this may be a read error. The CDR3 carries no conserved terminal phenylalanine or tryptophan, so it likely arises from a read error. The library came from three nested PCR rounds adapted from ARM-PCR protocols. TCRdb used MiXCR to reprocess the multiplex PCR reads, holding one entry per CDR3 protein. The sample has about 75,000 distinct CDR3 sequences, under 85% seen once; the top ten hold 12%. No cell sorting was done before RNA was extracted from the tissue.

The specimen was lung tumor tissue. The TCR was taken from a woman between 50 and 59 years old with non-small cell lung cancer. The chain has TRBV28 and TRBJ1-1; D call uncertain. The CDR3 loop is CASSYEMNTEAFS. CDR3 nucleotides: TGTGCCAGCAGTTACGAGATGAACACTGAAGCTTTCTCT.